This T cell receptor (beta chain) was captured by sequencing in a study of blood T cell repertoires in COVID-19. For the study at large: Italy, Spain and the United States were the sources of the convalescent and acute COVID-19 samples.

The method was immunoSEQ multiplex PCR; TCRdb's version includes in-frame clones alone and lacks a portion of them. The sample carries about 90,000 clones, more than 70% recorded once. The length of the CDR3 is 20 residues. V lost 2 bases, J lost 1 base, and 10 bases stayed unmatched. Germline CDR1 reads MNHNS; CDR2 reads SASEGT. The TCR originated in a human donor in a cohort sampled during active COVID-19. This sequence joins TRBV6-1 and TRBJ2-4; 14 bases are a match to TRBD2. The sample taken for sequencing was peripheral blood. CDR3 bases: TGTGCCAGCAGTGAATTCTCCGGGACTAGCGGGGGATTGGCCAAAAACATTCAGTACTTC. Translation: CASSEFSGTSGGLAKNIQYF.